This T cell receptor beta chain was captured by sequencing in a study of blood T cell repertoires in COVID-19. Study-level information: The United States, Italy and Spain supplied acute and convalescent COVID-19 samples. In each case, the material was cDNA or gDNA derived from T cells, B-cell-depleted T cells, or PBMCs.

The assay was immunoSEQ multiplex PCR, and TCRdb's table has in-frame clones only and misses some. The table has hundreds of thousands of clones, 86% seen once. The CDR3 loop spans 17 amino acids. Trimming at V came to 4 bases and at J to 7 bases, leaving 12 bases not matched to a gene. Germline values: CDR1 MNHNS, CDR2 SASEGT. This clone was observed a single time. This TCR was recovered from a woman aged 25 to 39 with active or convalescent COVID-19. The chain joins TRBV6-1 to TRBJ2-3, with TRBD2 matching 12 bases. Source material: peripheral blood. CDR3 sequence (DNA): TGTGCCAGCAGTGCTCTCGGCCTAGCGGGAGGGATGAATACGCAGTATTTT. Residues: CASSALGLAGGMNTQYF.